The T cell receptor (beta chain) under discussion was sequenced for a study of T cell responses to AZD1222 COVID-19 vaccine. Using immunoSEQ multiplex PCR, the repertoire was profiled, and TCRdb retains in-frame clones only, with some absent. This table holds just over 150,000 clones, 90% found once. Trimming at V came to 5 bases and at J to 1 base, leaving 10 bases not matched to a gene. The CDR3 covers 18 residues. The germline gives CDR1 SGHTA, CDR2 FQGNSA. The sequence was obtained from an adult in good health. The input for sequencing was peripheral blood, taken on day 0 of AZD1222 vaccination. The chain joins TRBV7-2 to TRBJ2-1, with TRBD2 identical over 11 bases. CDR3 sequence: CASSGTSGRSSSYNEQFF. CDR3 nucleotides: TGTGCCAGCAGCGGGACTAGCGGAAGGAGTTCTTCCTACAATGAGCAGTTCTTC.